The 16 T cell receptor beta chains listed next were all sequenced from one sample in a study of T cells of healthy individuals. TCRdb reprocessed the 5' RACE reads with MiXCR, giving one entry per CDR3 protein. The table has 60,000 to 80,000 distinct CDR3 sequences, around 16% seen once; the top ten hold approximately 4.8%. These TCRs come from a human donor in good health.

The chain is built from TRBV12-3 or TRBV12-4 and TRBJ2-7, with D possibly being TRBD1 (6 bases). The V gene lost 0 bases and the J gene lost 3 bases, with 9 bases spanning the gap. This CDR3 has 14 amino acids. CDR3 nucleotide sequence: TGTGCCAGCAGTTTAGCCAGGACAGACTACGAGCAGTACTTC. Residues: CASSLARTDYEQYF.

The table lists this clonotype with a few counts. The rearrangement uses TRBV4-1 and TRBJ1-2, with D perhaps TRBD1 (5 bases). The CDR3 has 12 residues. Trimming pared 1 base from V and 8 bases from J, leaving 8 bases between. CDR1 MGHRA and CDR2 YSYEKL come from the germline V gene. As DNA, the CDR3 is TGCGCCAGCAGCCAAGCAGGGTGGGGCTACACCTTC. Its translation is CASSQAGWGYTF.

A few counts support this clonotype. The CDR3 loop is CASSLAPPDRSSTEAFF. For the CDR3, the DNA is TGCGCCAGCAGCTTGGCCCCTCCAGACAGGAGCAGCACTGAAGCTTTCTTT. V is TRBV5-1 and J is TRBJ1-1; possibly TRBD1 for D (6 bases). Germline assignment: CDR1 SGHRS and CDR2 YFSETQ. The CDR3 runs 17 residues. V gave up 0 bases and J gave up 4 bases, with 19 bases separating them. Variable domain in full (rest from reference TRBV5-1 and TRBJ1-1): KAGVTQTPRYLIKTRGQQVTLSCSPISGHRSVSWYQQTPGQGLQFLFEYFSETQRNKGNFPGRFSGRQFSNSRSEMNVSTLELGDSALYLCASSLAPPDRSSTEAFFGQGTRLTVV.

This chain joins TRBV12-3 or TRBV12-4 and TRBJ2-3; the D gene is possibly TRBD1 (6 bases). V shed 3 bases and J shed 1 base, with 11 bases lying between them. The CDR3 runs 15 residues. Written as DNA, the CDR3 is TGTGCCAGCAGTTTCACAGGGCTGGGCACAGATACGCAGTATTTT. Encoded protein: CASSFTGLGTDTQYF.

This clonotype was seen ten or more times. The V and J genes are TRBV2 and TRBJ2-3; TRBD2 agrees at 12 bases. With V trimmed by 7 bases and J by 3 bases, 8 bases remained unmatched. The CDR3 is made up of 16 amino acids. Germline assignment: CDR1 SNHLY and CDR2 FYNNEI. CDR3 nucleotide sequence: TGTGCCAGCACCCTAGCGGGGGGGCCGGGTACAGATACGCAGTATTTT. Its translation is CASTLAGGPGTDTQYF.

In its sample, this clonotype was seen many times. CDR3 amino acids: CASSLISRGAFF. For the CDR3, the DNA is TGTGCCAGCAGTTTAATCTCCCGCGGGGCTTTCTTT. The chain combines TRBV12-3 or TRBV12-4 with TRBJ1-1; D call uncertain. The CDR3 is 12 residues long. Trimming took 2 bases from V and 11 from J, leaving 12 bases between them.

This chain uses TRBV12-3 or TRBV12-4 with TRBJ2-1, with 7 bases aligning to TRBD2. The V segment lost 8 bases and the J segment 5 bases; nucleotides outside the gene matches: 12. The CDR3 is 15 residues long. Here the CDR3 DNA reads TGTGCCAGCCGATCGAGTAGCCGGGGGGACAATGAGCAGTTCTTC. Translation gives CASRSSSRGDNEQFF.

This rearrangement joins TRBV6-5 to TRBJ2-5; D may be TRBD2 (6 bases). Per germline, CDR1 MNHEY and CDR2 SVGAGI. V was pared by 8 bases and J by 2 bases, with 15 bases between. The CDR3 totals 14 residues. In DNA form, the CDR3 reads TGTGCCAGCCGGGGACTTTCAAGACAAGAGACCCAGTACTTC. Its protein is CASRGLSRQETQYF.

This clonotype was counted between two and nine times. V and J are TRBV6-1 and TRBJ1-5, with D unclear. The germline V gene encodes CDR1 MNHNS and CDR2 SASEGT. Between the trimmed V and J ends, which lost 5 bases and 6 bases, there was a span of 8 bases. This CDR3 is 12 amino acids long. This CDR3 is CASSRDGQPQHF. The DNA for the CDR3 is TGTGCCAGCAGTCGCGACGGTCAGCCCCAGCATTTT.

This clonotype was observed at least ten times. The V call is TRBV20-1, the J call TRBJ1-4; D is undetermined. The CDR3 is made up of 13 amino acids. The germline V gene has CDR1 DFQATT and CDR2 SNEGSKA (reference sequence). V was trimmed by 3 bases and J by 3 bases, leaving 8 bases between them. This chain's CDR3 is CSASLGSNEKLFF. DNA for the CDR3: TGCAGTGCTAGTTTGGGTTCTAATGAAAAACTGTTTTTT.

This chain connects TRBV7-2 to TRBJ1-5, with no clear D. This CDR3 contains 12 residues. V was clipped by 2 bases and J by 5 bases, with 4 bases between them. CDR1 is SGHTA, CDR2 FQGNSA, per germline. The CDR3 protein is CASSLRDQPQHF. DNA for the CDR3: TGTGCCAGCAGCTTACGGGATCAGCCCCAGCATTTT.

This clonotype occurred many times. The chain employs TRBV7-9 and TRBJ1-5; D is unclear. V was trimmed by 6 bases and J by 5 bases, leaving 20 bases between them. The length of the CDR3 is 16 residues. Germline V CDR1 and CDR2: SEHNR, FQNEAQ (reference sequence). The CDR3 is CASRTGRSSGHQPQHF. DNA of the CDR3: TGTGCCAGCAGGACGGGAAGATCGAGTGGACATCAGCCCCAGCATTTT.

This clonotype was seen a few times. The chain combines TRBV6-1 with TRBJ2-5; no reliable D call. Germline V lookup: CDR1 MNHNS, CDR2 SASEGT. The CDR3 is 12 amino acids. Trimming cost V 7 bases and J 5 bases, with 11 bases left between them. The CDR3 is CASINTWETQYF. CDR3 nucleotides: TGTGCCAGCATTAACACTTGGGAGACCCAGTACTTC.

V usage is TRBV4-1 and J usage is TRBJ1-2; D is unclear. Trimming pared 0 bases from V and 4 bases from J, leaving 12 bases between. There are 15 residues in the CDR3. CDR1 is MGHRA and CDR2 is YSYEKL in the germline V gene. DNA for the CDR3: TGCGCCAGCAGCCAAGAGCGTCAGATGAGCTATGGCTACACCTTC. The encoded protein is CASSQERQMSYGYTF.

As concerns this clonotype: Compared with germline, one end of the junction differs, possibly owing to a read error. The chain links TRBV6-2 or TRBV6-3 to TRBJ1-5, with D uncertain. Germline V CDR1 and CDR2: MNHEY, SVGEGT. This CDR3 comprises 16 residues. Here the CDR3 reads CASSSDKPFGNQPQHF. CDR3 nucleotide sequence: TGTGCAAGCAGTTCAGACAAACCCTTTGGGAATCAGCCCCAGCATTTT.

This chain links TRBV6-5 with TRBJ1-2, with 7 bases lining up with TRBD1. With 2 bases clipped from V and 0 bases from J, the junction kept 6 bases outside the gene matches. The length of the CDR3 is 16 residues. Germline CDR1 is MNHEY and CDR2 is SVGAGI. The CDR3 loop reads CASSYLHRGANYGYTF. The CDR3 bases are TGTGCCAGCAGTTACCTCCACAGGGGAGCTAACTATGGCTACACCTTC.